Listed here are 18 T cell receptor beta chains from one sample, sequenced in a study of persistence of HIV-infected CD4 T cells. This was the immunoSEQ version 4 assay in survey mode. The assay was immunoSEQ multiplex PCR, and TCRdb's table has in-frame clones only and misses some. The sample includes approximately 35,000 clones, roughly four fifths of them seen just once. Cells were stimulated with CMV-infected fibroblast lysates at about 9.4 ug/mL. CD40L/CD69 double-negative CD45RO-high memory CD4+ T cells were collected. Their antigens remain unidentified. Source: CD4+ T cells sorted from PBMCs after approximately 19-hour stimulation, taken from a patient who received antiretroviral therapy. The receptors here all came from an adult man with HIV who was CMV-seropositive.

The CDR3 DNA reads as TGTGCCAGCAGTTCCCAAATTGACACTGAAGCTTTCTTT. It is translated as CASSSQIDTEAFF. This chain uses TRBV6-2 or TRBV6-3 with TRBJ1-1; D remains ambiguous. Between the trimmed V and J ends, which lost 4 bases and 3 bases, there was a span of 9 bases. Germline lookup yields CDR1 MNHEY and CDR2 SVGEGT. This CDR3 is 13 amino acids long.

The CDR3 DNA is TGTGCCAGCAGCCGGGGACTAACGAACACCGGGGAGCTGTTTTTT. Translation: CASSRGLTNTGELFF. V is TRBV5-8 and J is TRBJ2-2; 7 bases agree with TRBD2. The CDR3 totals 15 residues. Germline lookup yields CDR1 SGHTS and CDR2 YDEGEE. Trimming took 4 bases from V and 0 from J; bases not matched to a gene: 3.

The chain combines TRBV10-3 with TRBJ1-1; possibly TRBD1 for D (6 bases). Germline V gene sequence: CDR1 ENHRY, CDR2 SYGVKD. Trimming left V 3 bases short and J 0 bases short, with 11 bases between. The CDR3 is made up of 15 amino acids. The CDR3 reads CAISDTGRVNTEAFF. In nucleotides, the CDR3 is TGTGCCATCAGTGATACAGGGAGGGTGAACACTGAAGCTTTCTTT.

The chain links TRBV24-1 to TRBJ2-5, with D perhaps TRBD1 or TRBD2 (5 bases each). The CDR3 is made up of 12 amino acids. Germline loops: CDR1 KGHDR, CDR2 SFDVKD. V was trimmed by 6 bases and J by 5 bases, leaving 9 bases between them. In DNA form, the CDR3 reads TGTGCCACCAGTCGGGGACGGGAGACCCAGTACTTC. Its protein is CATSRGRETQYF.

V usage is TRBV5-8 and J usage is TRBJ1-4; 7 nucleotides align to TRBD1. The CDR3 contains 15 residues. Germline CDR1 and CDR2: SGHTS and YDEGEE. Losses at the gene ends were 0 bases for V and 7 bases for J; bases not matched to a gene: 6. The CDR3, as DNA: TGTGCCAGCAGCTTGGAGGCAGGGGGATTTGAAAAACTGTTTTTT. Protein: CASSLEAGGFEKLFF.

The chain links TRBV6-2 or TRBV6-3 to TRBJ2-7; TRBD1 is a possible D gene (6 bases). CDR1 MNHEY and CDR2 SVGEGT come from the germline V gene. The length of the CDR3 is 15 residues. The germline V and J ends were trimmed by 2 bases and 6 bases, with 17 bases remaining between them. The CDR3: CASSYIPGATGEQYF. The CDR3 nucleotides read TGTGCCAGCAGTTACATCCCGGGCGCGACAGGCGAGCAGTACTTC.

V and J are TRBV5-5 and TRBJ2-3; D gene unclear. CDR1 and CDR2 from the germline V gene are SGHKS and YYEKEE (reference sequence). The length of the CDR3 is 14 residues. The ends were cut back, 7 bases at V and 4 bases at J, with 16 bases in the middle. The CDR3 bases are TGTGCCAGCGTTGTTGGGGTACTTGCAGATACGCAGTATTTT. Translated, it gives CASVVGVLADTQYF.

The V gene is TRBV6-5, the J gene TRBJ1-1, with D perhaps TRBD1 (6 bases). The CDR3 length is 13 residues. V was clipped by 7 bases and J by 0 bases, with 9 bases between them. The V gene's germline CDR1 is MNHEY and CDR2 SVGAGI. The CDR3 sequence: CASTQGLNTEAFF. As DNA, the CDR3 is TGTGCCAGCACACAGGGACTGAACACTGAAGCTTTCTTT.

This clone occurred once. This chain connects TRBV4-1 to TRBJ2-7; D call uncertain. Germline V gene data show CDR1 as MGHRA and CDR2 as YSYEKL. The ends were cut back, 1 base at V and 0 bases at J, with 7 bases in the middle. CDR3 size: 14 residues. The DNA of the CDR3 is TGCGCCAGCAGCCAAGGGGCAGGCTCCTACGAGCAGTACTTC. Residues: CASSQGAGSYEQYF.

In this sample, this clone turned up a few times. V usage is TRBV7-9 and J usage is TRBJ1-2; the D is unclear. From germline, CDR1 is SEHNR and CDR2 FQNEAQ (reference sequence). V shed 4 bases and J shed 7 bases, with 10 bases lying between them. The CDR3 length is 12 residues. The CDR3 DNA is TGTGCCAGCAGCTCCCCCAACCTTGGCTACACCTTC. Encoded protein: CASSSPNLGYTF.

This sequence joins TRBV9 and TRBJ1-1, with a tentative D call TRBD1 (6 bases). The CDR3 loop spans 14 amino acids. CDR1 and CDR2 from the germline V gene are SGDLS and YYNGEE. Trimming stripped 4 bases from V and 1 base from J, with 11 bases between. The CDR3 here is CASSPLTGNTEAFF. The CDR3 nucleotides are TGTGCCAGCAGCCCCCTGACAGGGAACACTGAAGCTTTCTTT. The entire variable domain, with the rest obtained from reference TRBV9 and TRBJ1-1, is as follows: DSGVTQTPKHLITATGQRVTLRCSPRSGDLSVYWYQQSLDQGLQFLIQYYNGEERAKGNILERFSAQQFPDLHSELNLSSLELGDSALYFCASSPLTGNTEAFFGQGTRLTVV.

On this clone itself: Other DNA sequences in this sample translate to the same CDR3. V usage is TRBV5-1 and J usage is TRBJ1-2; tentatively, D is TRBD1 (5 bases). Trimming took off 4 bases at V and 0 bases at J, with 10 bases between the two ends. CDR3 length equals 14 residues. Per the germline V gene, CDR1 is SGHRS and CDR2 is YFSETQ. CDR3 in amino acids: CASSRDRANYGYTF. The CDR3 DNA reads as TGCGCCAGCAGCAGAGACAGAGCTAACTATGGCTACACCTTC.

V is TRBV30 and J is TRBJ2-1; D might be TRBD1 (6 bases). Germline CDR1 GTSNPN, CDR2 SVGIG (reference sequence). The germline V and J ends were trimmed by 0 bases and 8 bases, with 29 bases remaining between them. The CDR3 runs 19 residues. DNA for the CDR3: TGTGCCTGGAGTGTATATATGTCCCATGTAACAGGGTTTAGGCATGAGCAGTTCTTC. This translates into CAWSVYMSHVTGFRHEQFF.

This clone was observed a handful of times. The chain uses TRBV24-1 and TRBJ1-1; no clear D gene. Germline loops: CDR1 KGHDR, CDR2 SFDVKD. Deletions cut 8 bases from V and 0 bases from J, with 12 bases between. The CDR3 has 14 residues. DNA for the CDR3: TGTGCCACCATGGCAAACAGCATGAACACTGAAGCTTTCTTT. Its protein product is CATMANSMNTEAFF.

The CDR3 reads CASSPFQGASDGYTF. The CDR3 nucleotides read TGTGCCAGCAGCCCCTTCCAGGGGGCTTCGGATGGCTACACCTTC. The V gene is TRBV4-2, the J gene TRBJ1-2; 8 nucleotides align to TRBD1. Germline V gives CDR1 LGHNA, CDR2 YNFKEQ. This CDR3 is built from 15 residues. V trimming: 4 bases; J trimming: 6 bases; junction bases outside the gene matches: 10.

The V call is TRBV20-1, the J call TRBJ2-3; 7 bases line up with TRBD2. Looked up from germline, CDR1 is DFQATT and CDR2 is SNEGSKA (reference sequence). The length of the CDR3 is 16 residues. V lost 3 bases and J lost 6; bases outside the gene matches: 15. The CDR3 sequence is CSASLLRGAGLDTQYF. The DNA for the CDR3 is TGCAGTGCTAGTCTCCTGAGGGGAGCGGGGTTGGATACGCAGTATTTT.

The V call is TRBV4-2, the J call TRBJ1-2, with unresolved D. The CDR3 is 17 amino acids. In germline, CDR1 is LGHNA, CDR2 YNFKEQ. V lost 0 bases to trimming and J lost 4 bases, with 18 bases between them. The chain's CDR3 is CASSQETLRTLVYGYTF. In DNA form, the CDR3 reads TGTGCCAGCAGCCAAGAAACTTTAAGGACGCTAGTCTATGGCTACACCTTC.

This clone was counted a single time. The CDR3 bases are TGTGCCAGCAGCTCTGACAGGGGGAAGGTCGATTCACCCCTCCACTTT. Amino acids: CASSSDRGKVDSPLHF. V and J are TRBV7-9 and TRBJ1-6; 9 nucleotides line up with TRBD1. This CDR3 has 16 amino acids. Per the germline V gene, CDR1 is SEHNR and CDR2 is FQNEAQ (reference sequence). V was clipped by 4 bases and J by 8 bases; unmatched bases: 9. The entire variable domain, with the rest obtained from reference TRBV7-9 and TRBJ1-6, is as follows: DTGVSQNPRHKITKRGQNVTFRCDPISEHNRLYWYRQTLGQGPEFLTYFQNEAQLEKSRLLSDRFSAERPKGSFSTLEIQRTEQGDSAMYLCASSSDRGKVDSPLHFGNGTRLTVT.